Shown below are 9 T cell receptor beta chains from a single sample sequenced in a study of cytomegalovirus exposure and HLA in healthy donors. With 60 Vbeta and 13 Jbeta primers, the PCR was carried out. TCRdb's copy holds only in-frame clones and misses some; the assay was immunoSEQ multiplex PCR. The table lists about 99,000 clones, 76% of them singletons. The sample comprised PBMCs. These receptors originate from a woman aged 18-29 years in good health and CMV-seropositive.

Written as DNA, the CDR3 is TGTGCCTGGAGTGTAATGAGGGATCAGCCCCAGCATTTT. The encoded protein is CAWSVMRDQPQHF. The V gene is TRBV30, the J gene TRBJ1-5; D remains ambiguous. This CDR3 spans 13 amino acids. Germline V CDR1 and CDR2: GTSNPN, SVGIG (reference sequence). Trimming left V 0 bases short and J 5 bases short, with 8 bases between.

The V gene is TRBV6-1, the J gene TRBJ1-1; unclear D gene. The germline CDR1 and CDR2 sequences are MNHNS and SASEGT. The CDR3 sequence is 10 residues long. V was clipped by 7 bases and J by 4 bases, with 4 bases between them. The CDR3 sequence is CASIGTEAFF. The CDR3 DNA is TGTGCCAGCATCGGCACTGAAGCTTTCTTT.

This chain uses TRBV11-2 with TRBJ1-3; no reliable D call. The V end lost 2 bases, the J end lost 0 bases, and 11 bases lay between the germline ends. The germline V gene encodes CDR1 SGHAT and CDR2 FQNNGV. The CDR3 extends over 16 amino acids. The CDR3 spells CASSLFGIHSGNTIYF. CDR3 coding DNA: TGTGCCAGCAGCTTATTCGGGATCCACTCTGGAAACACCATATATTTT.

The chain uses TRBV19 and TRBJ1-6; no clear D gene. In germline, CDR1 is LNHDA, CDR2 SQIVND (reference sequence). The length of the CDR3 is 14 residues. Trimming pared 7 bases from V and 9 bases from J, leaving 16 bases between. CDR3 bases: TGTGCCAGTACCCTTATCCTAGGTGGTTCACCCCTCCACTTT. The encoded protein is CASTLILGGSPLHF.

The chain carries TRBV28 and TRBJ1-2; TRBD1 matches at 8 bases. J lost 4 bases, V lost 4 bases, and 2 bases had no gene match. The V gene's germline CDR1 is MDHEN and CDR2 SYDVKM. The CDR3 extends over 13 amino acids. The CDR3 bases are TGTGCCAGCAGTTGGACAGGGACCTATGGCTACACCTTC. Translation gives CASSWTGTYGYTF.

The V and J genes are TRBV6-5 and TRBJ1-6; D uncertain. Germline V gene lookup returns CDR1 MNHEY and CDR2 SVGAGI. V was pared by 2 bases and J by 9 bases, with 14 bases between. The CDR3 runs 15 residues. This CDR3 reads CASSYDSNSASPLHF. In DNA form, the CDR3 reads TGTGCCAGCAGTTACGATTCTAATAGTGCTTCACCCCTCCACTTT.

The chain employs TRBV12-2 and TRBJ2-7; the D call TRBD1 from the table was never checked on the DNA. TRBV12-2 is flagged as a pseudogene. This CDR3 is built from 20 residues. The CDR3 reads CASRLAGQGRHPKWRGVQYF. The CDR3 region has the DNA TGTGCAAGTCGCTTAGCGGGACAGGGCCGACACCCAAAGTGGCGTGGTGTTCAGTACTTC.

V usage is TRBV27 and J usage is TRBJ2-3; tentatively, D is TRBD2 (6 bases). CDR1 MNHEY and CDR2 SMNVEV come from the germline V gene (reference sequence). This CDR3 has 14 amino acids. Trimming took 5 bases from V and 2 from J, leaving 11 bases between them. CDR3 nucleotide sequence: TGTGCCAGCAGTATCGCGGGAAACACAGATACGCAGTATTTT. Its protein product is CASSIAGNTDTQYF.

The chain combines TRBV11-3 with TRBJ1-4; 8 bases match TRBD1. The germline V gene encodes CDR1 SGHNT and CDR2 YENEEA. V lost 8 bases, J lost 7 bases, and 6 bases stayed unmatched. The CDR3 consists of 13 residues. The CDR3 DNA follows: TGTGCCAGCCGTAAGGACAGGGTTGAAAAACTGTTTTTT. Amino acid sequence: CASRKDRVEKLFF.